This passage covers 20 T cell receptor beta chains from one sample sequenced in a study of T-cell reconstitution after alpha-beta-depleted transplantation in children (dated by TCRdb to between 2015 and 2016). Libraries were built with PCR. TCRdb names Illumina HiSeq 2500 as the instrument used. Molecular barcoding was employed in the preparation of TCR libraries, with unique molecular identifiers being used to normalize TCRbeta repertoire quantification. The public reads were quality trimmed at Q25 with fastp and then assembled into clones with MiXCR by TCRdb, keeping productive beta chains. Rows with one shared CDR3 protein collapse into an entry with the most common genes and DNA. The sample table records tens of thousands of distinct CDR3 sequences; about 5% of these occur just once. The top ten constitute under 35% of the sample. The time point label corresponds to: day 60 (about 2 months) after transplantation. The treatment or condition label for this specimen denotes: allogeneic hematopoietic cell transplantation with graft depleted of TCRalphabeta T cells and CD19 B cells.

The sample here was PBMCs, mostly from graft donor cells, taken 60 days after TCRalphabeta/CD19-depleted stem cell transplant. These receptors were collected from a female patient aged 2 to 10 who had a stem cell transplant for aplastic anemia, so the T cells may come from the graft donor.

This clonotype was seen at least ten times. The rearrangement links TRBV12-3 or TRBV12-4 to TRBJ2-1; possible D gene TRBD1, 6 bases. The CDR3 contains 12 residues. V dropped 5 bases and J dropped 8 bases, with 10 bases sitting between them. In nucleotides, the CDR3 is TGTGCCAGCAGTCACAGGGTTCATGAGCAGTTCTTC. Translating it yields CASSHRVHEQFF.

The chain employs TRBV6-1 and TRBJ2-7, with unresolved D. CDR1 MNHNS and CDR2 SASEGT come from the germline V gene. CDR3 size: 9 residues. Trimming left V 7 bases short and J 6 bases short, with 4 bases between. Here the CDR3 reads CASTGEQYF. Written as DNA, the CDR3 is TGTGCCAGCACTGGCGAGCAGTACTTC.

This clonotype was seen repeatedly, ten times or more. V is TRBV28 and J is TRBJ2-3; D unresolved. This CDR3 region has 13 residues. CDR1 MDHEN and CDR2 SYDVKM come from the germline V gene. The V end lost 3 bases, the J end lost 10 bases, and 14 bases lay between the germline ends. The CDR3 region has the DNA TGTGCCAGCAGTTTGATCAGGACCCACTCGCAGTATTTT. Translating it yields CASSLIRTHSQYF. Combining the CDR3 with reference TRBV28 and TRBJ2-3 gives the whole variable domain DVKVTQSSRYLVKRTGEKVFLECVQDMDHENMFWYRQDPGLGLRLIYFSYDVKMKEKGDIPEGYSVSREKKERFSLILESASTNQTSMYLCASSLIRTHSQYFGPGTRLTVL.

In this sample, this clonotype turned up many times. The rearrangement uses TRBV7-6 and TRBJ2-6; D ambiguous. V was cut by 3 bases and J by 2 bases, with 11 bases left in between. The CDR3 is made up of 16 amino acids. Germline-derived CDR1 and CDR2 are SGHVS and FNYEAQ. CDR3 in amino acids: CASSFSYGPGANVLTF. The CDR3 coding sequence is TGTGCCAGCAGCTTTAGCTACGGACCTGGGGCCAACGTCCTGACTTTC.

This clonotype showed up many times. The rearrangement uses TRBV3-1 and TRBJ2-4; perhaps TRBD2 as D (5 bases). The CDR3 consists of 13 residues. The V and J ends lost 2 bases and 8 bases respectively, with 10 bases between them. Germline CDR1 is LGHDT and CDR2 is YNNKEL (reference sequence). The CDR3: CASSQQWGDIQYF. The CDR3 coding sequence is TGTGCCAGCAGCCAACAGTGGGGAGACATTCAGTACTTC.

This clonotype was recorded many times. The chain carries TRBV12-3 or TRBV12-4 and TRBJ2-3; D possibly corresponds to TRBD2 (6 bases). This CDR3 has 16 residues. Between the trimmed V and J ends, which lost 5 bases and 2 bases, there was a span of 17 bases. The CDR3 here is CASSPDLGGFTDTQYF. DNA of the CDR3: TGTGCCAGCAGTCCCGACTTGGGGGGATTCACAGATACGCAGTATTTT.

This clonotype was recorded many times. V gene TRBV20-1 combines with J gene TRBJ2-7; D might be TRBD1 (6 bases). Germline assignment: CDR1 DFQATT and CDR2 SNEGSKA (reference sequence). V shed 2 bases and J shed 0 bases, with 8 bases lying between them. This CDR3 has 13 amino acids. The CDR3 DNA reads as TGCAGTGCTAGACGGGACAACTCCTACGAGCAGTACTTC. This sequence encodes CSARRDNSYEQYF.

This clonotype was counted at least ten times. The chain combines TRBV6-1 with TRBJ2-1; 9 bases line up with TRBD1. The CDR3 runs 15 residues. V shed 4 bases, J shed 1 base, and the junction held 2 bases outside the gene matches. Germline values: CDR1 MNHNS, CDR2 SASEGT. This CDR3 is CASSADRGSYNEQFF. CDR3 DNA: TGTGCCAGCAGTGCTGACAGGGGGTCCTACAATGAGCAGTTCTTC.

This clonotype was seen repeatedly, ten times or more. The chain links TRBV7-8 to TRBJ2-5; D unresolved. The V end was cut by 1 base, the J end by 3 bases, with 3 bases between. CDR3 size: 12 residues. CDR1 and CDR2 from the germline V gene are SGHVS and FQNEAQ. DNA for the CDR3: TGTGCCAGCAGCTTAGGGGAAGAGACCCAGTACTTC. Amino acids: CASSLGEETQYF.

In its sample, this clonotype was seen many times. The chain is built from TRBV2 and TRBJ2-7; D is unresolved. The CDR3 spans 12 residues. Germline CDR1 is SNHLY and CDR2 is FYNNEI. With 3 bases removed from V and 4 bases from J, the gap between germline ends came to 7 bases. DNA for the CDR3: TGTGCCAGCAGTGAGTTAGGGTACGAGCAGTACTTC. Residues: CASSELGYEQYF.

This clonotype was counted ten times or more. The chain employs TRBV12-3 or TRBV12-4 and TRBJ2-4; TRBD2 matches 7 bases. V lost 6 bases, J lost 7 bases, and 9 bases stayed unmatched. This CDR3 is built from 14 residues. The CDR3 loop is CASSRGGDLNIQYF. CDR3 DNA: TGTGCCAGCAGCCGTGGGGGGGATTTGAACATTCAGTACTTC.

This sequence joins TRBV2 and TRBJ2-1; the D gene is possibly TRBD1 (5 bases). The CDR3 length is 12 residues. V lost 7 bases to trimming and J lost 8 bases, with 12 bases between them. CDR1 is SNHLY and CDR2 is FYNNEI in the germline V gene. CDR3 DNA: TGTGCCAGCACCAGCTGGGGCCATGAGCAGTTCTTC. Protein product: CASTSWGHEQFF.

As for this clonotype: This may stem from a read error, because a much larger clone lies one nucleotide away. V gene TRBV20-1 combines with J gene TRBJ2-1; the match to TRBD2 covers 8 bases. Germline CDR1 and CDR2: DFQATT and SNEGSKA (reference sequence). The CDR3 spans 15 residues. CDR3 coding DNA: TGCTGTGCTAGAGAGGGAGCGGGGGAGAACAATGAGCAGTTCTTC. It encodes CCAREGAGENNEQFF.

This clonotype was detected only a few times. The chain combines TRBV18 with TRBJ1-5; TRBD1 matches at 7 bases. Per the germline V gene, CDR1 is KGHSH and CDR2 is LQKENI. Unmatched junction bases numbered 6, after V lost 4 bases and J lost 6 bases. This CDR3 is 14 amino acids long. The DNA of the CDR3 is TGTGCCAGCTCACAGGGGGCGCCGGGTCAGCCCCAGCATTTT. Translating gives CASSQGAPGQPQHF.

In this sample, this clonotype turned up many times. This rearrangement joins TRBV4-2 to TRBJ2-1, with TRBD2 identical over 15 bases. Unmatched junction bases numbered 5, after V lost 4 bases and J lost 10 bases. The CDR3 has 15 amino acids. The germline CDR1 and CDR2 sequences are LGHNA and YNFKEQ. The CDR3 nucleotides are TGTGCCAGCAGCCTGGGACTAGCGGGAGGTGAAGAGCAGTTCTTC. Protein: CASSLGLAGGEEQFF.

This clonotype has just a few counts. The J gene is TRBJ1-5, the V gene TRBV28; 7 nucleotides align to TRBD1. The CDR3 consists of 14 residues. Germline-derived CDR1 and CDR2 are MDHEN and SYDVKM. Losses at the gene ends were 6 bases for V and 4 bases for J; bases not matched to a gene: 6. CDR3 sequence (DNA): TGTGCCAGCAGCTCCGACAGGGCAAATCAGCCCCAGCATTTT. As protein: CASSSDRANQPQHF.

This clonotype was observed a handful of times. This chain connects TRBV12-3 or TRBV12-4 to TRBJ1-5; the D gene is possibly TRBD1 (5 bases). The CDR3 is made up of 11 amino acids. Trimming pared 3 bases from V and 9 bases from J, leaving 6 bases between. In DNA form, the CDR3 reads TGTGCCAGCAGTTTTGGGGGGCCCCAGCATTTT. This gives the protein CASSFGGPQHF.

At least ten counts were recorded for this clonotype. The gene calls are TRBV20-1 and TRBJ2-1; 12 positions agree with TRBD2. The V gene end was trimmed by 5 bases and the J gene end by 5 bases; junction bases not matched to a gene: 4. CDR3 length: 14 amino acids. Germline V gene lookup returns CDR1 DFQATT and CDR2 SNEGSKA (reference sequence). The CDR3 sequence: CSAPPSGGDNEQFF. The CDR3 DNA is TGCAGTGCTCCTCCTAGCGGGGGGGACAATGAGCAGTTCTTC.

This clonotype has ten or more counts. The chain joins TRBV25-1 to TRBJ1-2; 8 bases align to TRBD1. CDR3 length equals 15 residues. Germline V lookup: CDR1 MGHDK, CDR2 SYGVNS. The V segment lost 3 bases and the J segment 2 bases; nucleotides outside the gene matches: 5. The CDR3 DNA reads as TGTGCCAGCAGTGACCCCGGGACAGGAAACTATGGCTACACCTTC. Translating gives CASSDPGTGNYGYTF.

This clonotype was counted ten times or more. The rearrangement links TRBV15 to TRBJ1-1; D gene ambiguous. Deletions cut 5 bases from V and 1 base from J, with 11 bases between. This CDR3 has 14 residues. Per germline, CDR1 LNHNV and CDR2 YYDKDF (reference sequence). For the CDR3, the DNA is TGTGCCACCAGCCTTCCCCCGGGGAACACTGAAGCTTTCTTT. This codes for CATSLPPGNTEAFF.